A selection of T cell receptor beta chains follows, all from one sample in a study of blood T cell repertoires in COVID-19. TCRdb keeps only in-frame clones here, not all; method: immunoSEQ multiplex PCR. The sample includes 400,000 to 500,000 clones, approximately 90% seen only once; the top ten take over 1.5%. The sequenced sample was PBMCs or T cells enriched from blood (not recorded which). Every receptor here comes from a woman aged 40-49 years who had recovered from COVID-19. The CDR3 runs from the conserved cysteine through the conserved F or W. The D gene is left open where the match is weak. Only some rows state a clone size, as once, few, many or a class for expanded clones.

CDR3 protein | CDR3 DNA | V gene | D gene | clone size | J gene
CASSLRQDQPQHF | TGTGCCAGCAGCTTAAGACAGGATCAGCCCCAGCATTTT | TRBV9 | . | . | TRBJ1-5
CASSTSRETQYF | TGTGCCAGCAGCACCTCCCGGGAGACCCAGTACTTC | TRBV11-2 | . | . | TRBJ2-5
CASSQERWGYTF | TGTGCCAGCAGCCAAGAGAGGTGGGGCTACACCTTC | TRBV3-1/TRBV3-2 | . | . | TRBJ1-2
CASSIDRNEVGSPLHF | TGTGCCAGTAGTATTGACCGGAACGAGGTCGGGTCACCCCTCCACTTT | TRBV19 | . | . | TRBJ1-6
CASSQRNYLNNEQFF | TGCGCCAGCAGCCAACGGAACTACCTTAACAATGAGCAGTTCTTC | TRBV4-3 | . | . | TRBJ2-1
CASSQAGTGYYNEQFF | TGTGCCAGCAGCCAGGCCGGGACAGGGTACTACAATGAGCAGTTCTTC | TRBV14 | TRBD1 | . | TRBJ2-1
CASSLAGVLDGYTF | TGTGCCAGCAGCTTAGCAGGGGTGTTGGATGGCTACACCTTC | TRBV5-5 | . | . | TRBJ1-2
CASSRGPGQGNGYTF | TGTGCCAGCAGCCGGGGCCCGGGACAGGGGAACGGCTACACCTTC | TRBV11-3 | TRBD1 | . | TRBJ1-2
CAIRAGGGDTQYF | TGTGCCATTAGGGCGGGAGGTGGTGATACGCAGTATTTT | TRBV10-3 | TRBD2 | . | TRBJ2-3
CASSSPRTAHYGYTF | TGTGCCAGCAGTTCGCCGCGGACAGCTCACTATGGCTACACCTTC | TRBV6-5 | . | . | TRBJ1-2
CASSFLRPLAGGRSYEQYF | TGCGCCAGCAGCTTCCTGAGACCGCTAGCGGGTGGACGCTCCTACGAGCAGTACTTC | TRBV5-1 | TRBD2 | . | TRBJ2-7
CASSRQGIRNGYTF | TGTGCCAGCAGCCGACAGGGGATCAGAAATGGCTACACCTTC | TRBV5-6 | TRBD1 | . | TRBJ1-2
CASSYGRGNEQFF | TGTGCCAGCAGTTATGGGAGGGGGAATGAGCAGTTCTTC | TRBV6-2/TRBV6-3 | . | once | TRBJ2-1
CASSRDRRPILGEQYF | TGTGCCAGCAGCCGGGATAGACGACCGATACTGGGGGAGCAGTACTTC | TRBV27 | . | . | TRBJ2-7
CASRRFGENRHEQYF | TGTGCCAGCAGGCGGTTCGGGGAGAATCGCCACGAGCAGTACTTC | TRBV6-5 | . | . | TRBJ2-7
CASSELESYEQYF | TGCGCCAGCAGTGAGTTGGAGTCCTACGAGCAGTACTTC | TRBV10-2 | . | few | TRBJ2-7
CASSPATSGETQYF | TGTGCCAGCAGCCCAGCGACCTCTGGGGAGACCCAGTACTTC | TRBV11-2 | . | . | TRBJ2-5
CASSLAGLVGDEQFF | TGTGCCAGCAGCTTAGCGGGACTAGTTGGCGATGAGCAGTTCTTC | TRBV7-2 | TRBD2 | . | TRBJ2-1
CASSENLGGTQYF | TGTGCCAGCAGCGAAAACTTGGGGGGTACGCAGTATTTT | TRBV9 | . | . | TRBJ2-3
CASTLEGAMNTEAFF | TGTGCCAGCACCCTAGAGGGGGCCATGAACACTGAAGCTTTCTTT | TRBV5-4 | TRBD1 | . | TRBJ1-1
CASSDFLAGEPTDTQYF | TGTGCCAGCAGTGACTTTCTAGCGGGAGAACCCACAGATACGCAGTATTTT | TRBV2 | TRBD2 | . | TRBJ2-3
CASSPYRGGYTF | TGTGCCAGCAGTCCATACAGGGGTGGCTACACCTTC | TRBV12-3/TRBV12-4 | TRBD1 | . | TRBJ1-2
CASSQEAGRETQYF | TGCGCCAGCAGCCAAGAGGCAGGGAGGGAGACCCAGTACTTC | TRBV4-3 | . | once | TRBJ2-5
CASSFSRAGEENIQYF | TGTGCCAGCAGCTTTTCCCGAGCGGGAGAGGAAAACATTCAGTACTTC | TRBV5-4 | TRBD2 | . | TRBJ2-4
CASRTGFNYGYTF | TGTGCCAGCAGGACAGGGTTCAACTATGGCTACACCTTC | TRBV6-5 | TRBD1 | . | TRBJ1-2
CASSQDRQAGVGVTDTQYF | TGCGCCAGCAGCCAAGATAGGCAAGCGGGAGTCGGTGTCACAGATACGCAGTATTTT | TRBV4-1 | TRBD2 | . | TRBJ2-3
CASSRGGNQPQHF | TGTGCCAGCAGTCGTGGGGGGAACCAGCCCCAGCATTTT | TRBV27 | . | . | TRBJ1-5
CASSLGLTGIEQYF | TGTGCCAGCAGCTTGGGATTGACAGGGATCGAGCAGTACTTC | TRBV5-6 | TRBD1 | . | TRBJ2-7